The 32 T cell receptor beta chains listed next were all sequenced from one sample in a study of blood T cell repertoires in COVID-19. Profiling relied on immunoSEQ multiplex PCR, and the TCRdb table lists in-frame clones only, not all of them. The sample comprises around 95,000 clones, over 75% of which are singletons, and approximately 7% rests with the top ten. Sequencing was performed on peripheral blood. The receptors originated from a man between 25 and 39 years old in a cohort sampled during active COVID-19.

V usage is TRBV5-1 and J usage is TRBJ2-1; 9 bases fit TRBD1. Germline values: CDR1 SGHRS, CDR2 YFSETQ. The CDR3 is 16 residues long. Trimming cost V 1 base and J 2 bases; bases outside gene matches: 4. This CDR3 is CASSLYGTGPYNEQFF. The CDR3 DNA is TGCGCCAGCAGCTTGTACGGGACAGGGCCCTACAATGAGCAGTTCTTC.

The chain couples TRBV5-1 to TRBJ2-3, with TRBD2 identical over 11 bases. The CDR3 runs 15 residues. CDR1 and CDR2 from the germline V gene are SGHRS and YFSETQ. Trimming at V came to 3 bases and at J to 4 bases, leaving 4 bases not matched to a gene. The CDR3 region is CASSSTSGAPDTQYF. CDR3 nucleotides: TGCGCCAGCAGCTCGACTAGCGGGGCACCAGATACGCAGTATTTT.

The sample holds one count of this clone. CDR3 bases: TGTGCCAGCTCACCCTTGGACAGGGACGTGGGCTACACCTTC. This codes for CASSPLDRDVGYTF. The genes are TRBV18 and TRBJ1-2, with 8 bases that match TRBD1. CDR3 length: 14 residues. Germline CDR1 reads KGHSH; CDR2 reads LQKENI. The V segment lost 3 bases and the J segment 8 bases; nucleotides outside the gene matches: 8. The full variable domain, completed using reference TRBV18 and TRBJ1-2, is NAGVMQNPRHLVRRRGQEARLRCSPMKGHSHVYWYRQLPEEGLKFMVYLQKENIIDESGMPKERFSAEFPKEGPSILRIQQVVRGDSAAYFCASSPLDRDVGYTFGSGTRLTVV.

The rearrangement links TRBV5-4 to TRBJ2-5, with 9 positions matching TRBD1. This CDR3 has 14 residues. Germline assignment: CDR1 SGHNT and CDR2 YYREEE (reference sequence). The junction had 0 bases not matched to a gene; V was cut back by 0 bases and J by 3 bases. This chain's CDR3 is CASSLGTGEETQYF. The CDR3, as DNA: TGTGCCAGCAGCTTGGGGACAGGGGAAGAGACCCAGTACTTC.

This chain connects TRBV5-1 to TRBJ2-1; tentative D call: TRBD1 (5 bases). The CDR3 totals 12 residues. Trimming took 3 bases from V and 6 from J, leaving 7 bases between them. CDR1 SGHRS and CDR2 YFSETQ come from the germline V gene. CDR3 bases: TGCGCCAGCAGCTCCAGGGTCAATGAGCAGTTCTTC. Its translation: CASSSRVNEQFF.

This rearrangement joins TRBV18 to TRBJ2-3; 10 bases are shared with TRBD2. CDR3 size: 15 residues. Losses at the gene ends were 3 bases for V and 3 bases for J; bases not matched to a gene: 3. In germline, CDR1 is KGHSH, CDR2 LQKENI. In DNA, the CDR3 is TGTGCCAGCTCACCGCCTAGCGGGGGAACAGATACGCAGTATTTT. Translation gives CASSPPSGGTDTQYF.

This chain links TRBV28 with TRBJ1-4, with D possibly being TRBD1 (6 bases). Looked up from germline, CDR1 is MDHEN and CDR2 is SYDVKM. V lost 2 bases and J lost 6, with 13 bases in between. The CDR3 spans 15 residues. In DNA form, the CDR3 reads TGTGCCAGCAGTTTAGCCCCCTGGACAGATGAAAAACTGTTTTTT. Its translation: CASSLAPWTDEKLFF.

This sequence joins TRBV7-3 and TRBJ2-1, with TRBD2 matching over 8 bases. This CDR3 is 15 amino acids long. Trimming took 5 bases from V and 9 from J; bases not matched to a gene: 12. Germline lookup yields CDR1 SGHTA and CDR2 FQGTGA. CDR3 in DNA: TGTGCCAGCAGCCCCTCGTGGAGCGGGGGCCGTGAGCAGTTCTTC. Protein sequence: CASSPSWSGGREQFF. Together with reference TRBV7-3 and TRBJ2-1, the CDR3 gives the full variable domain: GAGVSQTPSNKVTEKGKYVELRCDPISGHTALYWYRQSLGQGPEFLIYFQGTGAADDSGLPNDRFFAVRPEGSVSTLKIQRTERGDSAVYLCASSPSWSGGREQFFGPGTRLTVL.

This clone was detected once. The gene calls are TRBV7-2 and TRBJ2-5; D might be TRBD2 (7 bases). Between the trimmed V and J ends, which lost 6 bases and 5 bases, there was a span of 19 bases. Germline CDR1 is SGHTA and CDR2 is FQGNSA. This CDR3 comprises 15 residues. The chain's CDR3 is CASRTGGRTVETQYF. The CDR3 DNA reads TGTGCCAGCAGGACCGGGGGGAGGACAGTGGAGACCCAGTACTTC.

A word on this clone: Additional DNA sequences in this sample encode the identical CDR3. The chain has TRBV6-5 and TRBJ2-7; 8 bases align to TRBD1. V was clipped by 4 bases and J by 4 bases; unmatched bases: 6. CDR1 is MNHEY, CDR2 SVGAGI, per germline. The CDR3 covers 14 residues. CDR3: CASSSPGTGYEQYF. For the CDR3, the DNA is TGTGCCAGCAGTTCTCCCGGGACAGGTTACGAGCAGTACTTC.

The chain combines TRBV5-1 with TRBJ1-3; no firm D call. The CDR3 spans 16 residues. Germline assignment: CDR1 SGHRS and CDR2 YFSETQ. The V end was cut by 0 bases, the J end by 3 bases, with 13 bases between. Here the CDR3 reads CASSLDSRAGGNTIYF. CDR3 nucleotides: TGCGCCAGCAGCTTGGATTCGCGGGCAGGTGGAAACACCATATATTTT.

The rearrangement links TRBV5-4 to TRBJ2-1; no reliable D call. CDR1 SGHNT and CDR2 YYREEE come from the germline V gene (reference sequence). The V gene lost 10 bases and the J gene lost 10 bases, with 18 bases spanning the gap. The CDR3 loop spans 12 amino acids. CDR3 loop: CAGSHPSREQFF. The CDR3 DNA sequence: TGTGCCGGATCCCATCCATCCAGGGAGCAGTTCTTC.

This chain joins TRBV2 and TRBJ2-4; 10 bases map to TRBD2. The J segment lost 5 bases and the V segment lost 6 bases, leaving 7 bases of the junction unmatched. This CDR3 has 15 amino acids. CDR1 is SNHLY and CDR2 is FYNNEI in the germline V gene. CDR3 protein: CASSADSGGENIQYF. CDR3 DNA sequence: TGTGCCAGCAGCGCTGACAGCGGGGGGGAAAACATTCAGTACTTC.

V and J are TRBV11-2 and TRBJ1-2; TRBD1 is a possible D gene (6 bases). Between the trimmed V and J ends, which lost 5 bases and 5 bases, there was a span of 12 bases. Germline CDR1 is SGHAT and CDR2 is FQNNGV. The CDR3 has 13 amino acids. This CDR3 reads CASSPDRRYGYTF. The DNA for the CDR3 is TGTGCCAGCAGCCCCGACAGGAGGTATGGCTACACCTTC.

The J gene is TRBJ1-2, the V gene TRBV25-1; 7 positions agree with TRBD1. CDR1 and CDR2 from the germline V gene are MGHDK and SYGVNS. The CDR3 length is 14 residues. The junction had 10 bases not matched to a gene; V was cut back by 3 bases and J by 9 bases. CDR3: CASSETGTRGSYTF. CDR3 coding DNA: TGTGCCAGCAGTGAGACAGGGACCCGAGGGAGCTACACCTTC.

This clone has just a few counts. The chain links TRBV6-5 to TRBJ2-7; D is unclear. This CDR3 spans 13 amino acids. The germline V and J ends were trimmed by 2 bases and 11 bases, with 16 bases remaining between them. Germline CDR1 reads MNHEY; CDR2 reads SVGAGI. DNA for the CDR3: TGTGCCAGCAGTTACAGTTTCGGCGGAGAGGAGTACTTC. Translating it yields CASSYSFGGEEYF.

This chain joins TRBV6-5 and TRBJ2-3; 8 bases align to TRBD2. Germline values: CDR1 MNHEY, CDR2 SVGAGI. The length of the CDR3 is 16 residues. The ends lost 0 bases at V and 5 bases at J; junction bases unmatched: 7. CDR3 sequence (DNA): TGTGCCAGCAGTTACTCGAACCGCGGGGGGAGAGATACGCAGTATTTT. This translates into CASSYSNRGGRDTQYF.

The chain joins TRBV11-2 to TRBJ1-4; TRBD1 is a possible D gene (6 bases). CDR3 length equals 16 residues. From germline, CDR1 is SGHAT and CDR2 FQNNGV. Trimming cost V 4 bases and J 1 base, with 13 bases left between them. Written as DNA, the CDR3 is TGTGCCAGCAGCTCACAGGGTTTTCAAACTAATGAAAAACTGTTTTTT. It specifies CASSSQGFQTNEKLFF.

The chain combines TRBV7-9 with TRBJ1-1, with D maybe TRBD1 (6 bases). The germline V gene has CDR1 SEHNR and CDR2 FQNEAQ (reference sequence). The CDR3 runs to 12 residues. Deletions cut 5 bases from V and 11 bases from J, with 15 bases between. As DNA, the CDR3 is TGTGCCAGCAGCGATCCGGGACAATTGGCTTTCTTT. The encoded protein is CASSDPGQLAFF.

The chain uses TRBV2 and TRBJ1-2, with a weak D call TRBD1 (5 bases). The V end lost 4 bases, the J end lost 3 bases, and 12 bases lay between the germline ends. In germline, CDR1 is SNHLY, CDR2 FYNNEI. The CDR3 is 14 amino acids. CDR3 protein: CASSGGLEDYGYTF. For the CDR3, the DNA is TGTGCCAGCAGTGGGGGCCTCGAGGACTATGGCTACACCTTC.

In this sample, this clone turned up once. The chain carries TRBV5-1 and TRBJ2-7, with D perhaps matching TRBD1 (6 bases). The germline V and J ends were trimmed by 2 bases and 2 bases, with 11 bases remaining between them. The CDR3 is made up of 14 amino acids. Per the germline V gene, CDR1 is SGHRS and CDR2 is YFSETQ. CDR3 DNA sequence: TGCGCCAGCAGCTTACAGGGAGCTCCCTACGAGCAGTACTTC. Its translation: CASSLQGAPYEQYF.

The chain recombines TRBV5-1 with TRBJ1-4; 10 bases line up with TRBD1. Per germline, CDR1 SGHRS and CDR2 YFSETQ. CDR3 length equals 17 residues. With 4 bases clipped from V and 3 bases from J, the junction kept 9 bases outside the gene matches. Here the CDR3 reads CASSPGQGGISNEKLFF. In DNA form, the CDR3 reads TGCGCCAGCAGCCCAGGACAGGGGGGTATATCTAATGAAAAACTGTTTTTT.

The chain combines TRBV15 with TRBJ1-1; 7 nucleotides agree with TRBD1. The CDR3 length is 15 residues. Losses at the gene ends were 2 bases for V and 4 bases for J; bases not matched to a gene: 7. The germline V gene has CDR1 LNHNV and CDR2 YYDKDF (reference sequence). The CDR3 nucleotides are TGTGCCACCAGCAGATCAAGAGGGGGCGGCACTGAAGCTTTCTTT. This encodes CATSRSRGGGTEAFF.

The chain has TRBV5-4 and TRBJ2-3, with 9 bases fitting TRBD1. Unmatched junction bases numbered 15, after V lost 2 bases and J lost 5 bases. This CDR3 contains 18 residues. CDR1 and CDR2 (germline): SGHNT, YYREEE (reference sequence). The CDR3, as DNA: TGTGCCAGCAGCTTTCGATGGGGACAGGGACCTCCCCTAGATACGCAGTATTTT. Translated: CASSFRWGQGPPLDTQYF.

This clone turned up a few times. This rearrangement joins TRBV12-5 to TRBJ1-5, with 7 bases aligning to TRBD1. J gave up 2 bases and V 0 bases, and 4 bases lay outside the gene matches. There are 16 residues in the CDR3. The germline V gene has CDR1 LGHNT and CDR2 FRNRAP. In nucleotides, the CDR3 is TGTGCTAGTGGTTTGGTACTAGGACAGGGCAATCAGCCCCAGCATTTT. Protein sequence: CASGLVLGQGNQPQHF.

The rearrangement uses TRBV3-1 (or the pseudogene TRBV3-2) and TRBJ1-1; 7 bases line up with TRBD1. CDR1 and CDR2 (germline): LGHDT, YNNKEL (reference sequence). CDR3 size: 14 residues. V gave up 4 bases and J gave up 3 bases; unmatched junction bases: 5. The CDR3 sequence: CASSPRDRHTEAFF. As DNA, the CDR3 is TGTGCCAGCAGCCCCCGGGACAGACACACTGAAGCTTTCTTT.

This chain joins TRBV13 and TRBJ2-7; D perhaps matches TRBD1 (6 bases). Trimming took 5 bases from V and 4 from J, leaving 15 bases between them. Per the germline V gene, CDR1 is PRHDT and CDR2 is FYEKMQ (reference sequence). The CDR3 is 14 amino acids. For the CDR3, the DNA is TGTGCCAGCAGCACCATGAACAGGGCGTACGAGCAGTACTTC. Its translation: CASSTMNRAYEQYF.

CDR3 region: CASSSQVRTDTQYF. The CDR3 nucleotides read TGTGCCAGTAGTTCCCAGGTCCGCACAGATACGCAGTATTTT. The chain is built from TRBV19 and TRBJ2-3; D gene uncertain. Trimming left V 5 bases short and J 1 base short, with 10 bases between. The V gene's germline CDR1 is LNHDA and CDR2 SQIVND (reference sequence). The CDR3 has 14 amino acids.

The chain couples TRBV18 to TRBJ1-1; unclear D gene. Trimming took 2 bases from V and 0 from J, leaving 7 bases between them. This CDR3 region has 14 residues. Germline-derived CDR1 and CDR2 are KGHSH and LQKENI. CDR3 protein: CASSPGQLNTEAFF. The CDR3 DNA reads TGTGCCAGCTCACCAGGGCAGCTGAACACTGAAGCTTTCTTT. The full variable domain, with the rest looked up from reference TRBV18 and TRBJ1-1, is NAGVMQNPRHLVRRRGQEARLRCSPMKGHSHVYWYRQLPEEGLKFMVYLQKENIIDESGMPKERFSAEFPKEGPSILRIQQVVRGDSAAYFCASSPGQLNTEAFFGQGTRLTVV.

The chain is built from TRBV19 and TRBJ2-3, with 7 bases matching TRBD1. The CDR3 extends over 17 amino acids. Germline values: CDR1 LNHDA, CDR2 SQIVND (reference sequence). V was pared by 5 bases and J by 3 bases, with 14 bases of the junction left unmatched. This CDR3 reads CASSLDRVLGVTDTQYF. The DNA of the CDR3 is TGTGCCAGTAGTCTCGACAGGGTTCTAGGTGTGACAGATACGCAGTATTTT.

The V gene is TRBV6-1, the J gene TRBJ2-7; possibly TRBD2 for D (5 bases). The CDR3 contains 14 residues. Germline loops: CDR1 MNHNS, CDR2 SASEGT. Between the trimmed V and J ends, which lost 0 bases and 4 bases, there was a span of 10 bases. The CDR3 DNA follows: TGTGCCAGCAGTGAAGCGCCCGGGGTGTACGAGCAGTACTTC. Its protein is CASSEAPGVYEQYF.

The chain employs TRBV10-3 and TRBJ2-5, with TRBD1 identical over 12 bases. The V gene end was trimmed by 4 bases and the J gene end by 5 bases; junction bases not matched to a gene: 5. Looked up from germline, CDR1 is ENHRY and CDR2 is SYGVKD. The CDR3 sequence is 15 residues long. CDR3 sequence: CAISGGTGGGETQYF. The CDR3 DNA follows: TGTGCCATCAGTGGAGGGACAGGGGGCGGGGAGACCCAGTACTTC.